The sequence of this TCR beta chain was determined in a study of PD-1 blockade in classical Hodgkin lymphoma. Study observations and caveats: Prior therapy or disease activity may underlie the repertoire differences, whose causes remain undefined.

As for time point: cycle 4 day 1 (C4D1), after more than 5 weeks of nivolumab. All trial patients relapsed after autologous stem cell transplantation. When best responses were assessed, they were complete response, partial response or progressive disease. Profiling relied on immunoSEQ multiplex PCR, and the TCRdb table lists in-frame clones only, not all of them. Altogether approximately 61,000 clones are present, 70% to 90% being singletons, with the ten largest covering roughly 8%. Germline loops: CDR1 SEHNR, CDR2 FQNEAQ (reference sequence). The CDR3 consists of 15 residues. V shed 5 bases and J 6 bases; nucleotides not matched to a gene: 8. For this clone: What it recognizes is unknown.

The clonotype originates from a human donor with classical Hodgkin lymphoma. The chain recombines TRBV7-9 with TRBJ1-4, with TRBD1 identical over 8 bases. Sequenced here: peripheral blood mononuclear cells (PBMCs), sampled before the fourth cycle of nivolumab. The CDR3, as DNA: TGTGCCAGCAGCCCGACGACAGGGGCTTATGAAAAACTGTTTTTT. It is translated as CASSPTTGAYEKLFF.